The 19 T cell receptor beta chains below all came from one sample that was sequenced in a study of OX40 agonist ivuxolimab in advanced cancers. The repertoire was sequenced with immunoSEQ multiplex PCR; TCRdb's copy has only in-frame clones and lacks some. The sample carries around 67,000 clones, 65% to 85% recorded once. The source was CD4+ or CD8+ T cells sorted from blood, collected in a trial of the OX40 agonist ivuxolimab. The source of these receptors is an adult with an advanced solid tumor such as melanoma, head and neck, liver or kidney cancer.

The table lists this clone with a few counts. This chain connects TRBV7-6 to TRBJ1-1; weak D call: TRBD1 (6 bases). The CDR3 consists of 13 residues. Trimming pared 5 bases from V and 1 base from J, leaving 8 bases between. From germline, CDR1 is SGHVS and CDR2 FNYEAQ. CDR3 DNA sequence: TGTGCCAGCAGCAGACAGGAGAACACTGAAGCTTTCTTT. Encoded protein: CASSRQENTEAFF.

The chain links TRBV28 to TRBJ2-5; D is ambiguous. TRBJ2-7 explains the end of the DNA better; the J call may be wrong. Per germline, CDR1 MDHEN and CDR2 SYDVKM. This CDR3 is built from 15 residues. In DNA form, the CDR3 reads TGTGCCAGCAGTGAAGTTCGGGCAAGCTCCTACGAGCAGTACTTC. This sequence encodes CASSEVRASSYEQYF.

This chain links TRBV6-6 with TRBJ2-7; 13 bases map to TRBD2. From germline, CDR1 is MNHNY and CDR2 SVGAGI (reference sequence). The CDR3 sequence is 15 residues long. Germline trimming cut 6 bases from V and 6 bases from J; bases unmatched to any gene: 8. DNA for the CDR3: TGTGCCAGCAGCCGAGGACTAGCGGGAGCTGTCGAGCAGTACTTC. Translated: CASSRGLAGAVEQYF.

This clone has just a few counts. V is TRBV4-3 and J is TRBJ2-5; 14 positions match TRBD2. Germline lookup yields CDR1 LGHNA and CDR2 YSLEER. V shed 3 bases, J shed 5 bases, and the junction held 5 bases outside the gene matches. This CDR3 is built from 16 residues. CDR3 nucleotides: TGCGCCAGCAGCCAGGGGACTAGCGGGAGCGGGGAGACCCAGTACTTC. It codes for CASSQGTSGSGETQYF.

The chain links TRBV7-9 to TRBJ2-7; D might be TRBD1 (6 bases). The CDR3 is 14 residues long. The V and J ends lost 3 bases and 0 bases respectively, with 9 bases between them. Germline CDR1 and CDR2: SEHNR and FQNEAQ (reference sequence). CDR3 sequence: CASSLTDSSYEQYF. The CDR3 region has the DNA TGTGCCAGCAGCTTGACGGACAGCTCCTACGAGCAGTACTTC.

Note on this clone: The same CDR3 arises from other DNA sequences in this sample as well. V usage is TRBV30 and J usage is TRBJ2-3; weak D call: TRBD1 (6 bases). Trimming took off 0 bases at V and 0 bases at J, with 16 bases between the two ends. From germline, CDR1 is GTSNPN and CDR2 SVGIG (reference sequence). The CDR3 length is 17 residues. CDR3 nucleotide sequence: TGTGCCTGGAGTGTAGGGGCCAATGGACAGAGCACAGATACGCAGTATTTT. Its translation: CAWSVGANGQSTDTQYF.

The CDR3 nucleotides read TGTGCCATCAGCCCCGGAGGGGACACTGAAGCTTTCTTT. Its protein is CAISPGGDTEAFF. V gene TRBV10-3 combines with J gene TRBJ1-1; the D gene is possibly TRBD1 (5 bases). The CDR3 spans 13 residues. CDR1 is ENHRY and CDR2 is SYGVKD in the germline V gene. V lost 6 bases to trimming and J lost 3 bases, with 11 bases between them.

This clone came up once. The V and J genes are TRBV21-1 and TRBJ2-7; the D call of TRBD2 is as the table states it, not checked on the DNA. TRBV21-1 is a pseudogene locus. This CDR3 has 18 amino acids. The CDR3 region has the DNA TGTGCCAGCAGCAAGCCCAGGGGACTAGCGGGGAGCTCCTACGAGCAGTACGTC. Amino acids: CASSKPRGLAGSSYEQYV.

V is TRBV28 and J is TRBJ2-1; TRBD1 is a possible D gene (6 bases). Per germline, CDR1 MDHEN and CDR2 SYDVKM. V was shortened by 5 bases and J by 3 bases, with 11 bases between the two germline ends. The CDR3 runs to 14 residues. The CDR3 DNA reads TGTGCCAGCAGTCCAGGACAGATCTACAATGAGCAGTTCTTC. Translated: CASSPGQIYNEQFF.

CDR3 nucleotides: TGTGCCAGCAGCTTAATAGGGTTGGCGGGGGTTAACAATGAGCAGTTCTTC. As protein: CASSLIGLAGVNNEQFF. The chain carries TRBV7-3 and TRBJ2-1; 7 positions agree with TRBD2. The CDR3 runs 17 residues. Germline V gives CDR1 SGHTA, CDR2 FQGTGA. The trim removed 1 base at V and 5 bases at J, leaving 11 bases unmatched.

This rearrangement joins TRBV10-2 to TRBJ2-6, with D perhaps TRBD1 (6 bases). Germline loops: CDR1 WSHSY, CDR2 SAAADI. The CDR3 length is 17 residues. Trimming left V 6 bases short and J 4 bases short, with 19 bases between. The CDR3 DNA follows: TGCGCCAGCAGGAGAACACAGGGTGCCTCCGGGGCCAACGTCCTGACTTTC. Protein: CASRRTQGASGANVLTF.

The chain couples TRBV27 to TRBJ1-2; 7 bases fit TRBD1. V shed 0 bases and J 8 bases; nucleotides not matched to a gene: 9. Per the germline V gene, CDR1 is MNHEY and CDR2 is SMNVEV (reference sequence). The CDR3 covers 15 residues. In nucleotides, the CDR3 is TGTGCCAGCAGTTTATCTTCCGACAGGGAAAGGGGCTACACCTTC. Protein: CASSLSSDRERGYTF.

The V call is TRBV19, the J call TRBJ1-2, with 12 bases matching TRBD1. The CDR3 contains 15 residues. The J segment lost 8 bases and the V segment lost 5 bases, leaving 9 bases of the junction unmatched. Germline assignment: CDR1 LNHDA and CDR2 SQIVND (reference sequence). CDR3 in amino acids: CASSPWGQGARGYTF. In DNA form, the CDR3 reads TGTGCCAGTAGTCCCTGGGGACAGGGGGCTCGAGGCTACACCTTC.

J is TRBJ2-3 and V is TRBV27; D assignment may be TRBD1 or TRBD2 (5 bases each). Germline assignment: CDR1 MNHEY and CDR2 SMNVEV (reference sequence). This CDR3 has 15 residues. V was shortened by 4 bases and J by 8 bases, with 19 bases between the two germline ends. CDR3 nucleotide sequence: TGTGCCAGCAGTTCCCTTGGGGACCCAGGAGGTACGCAGTATTTT. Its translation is CASSSLGDPGGTQYF.

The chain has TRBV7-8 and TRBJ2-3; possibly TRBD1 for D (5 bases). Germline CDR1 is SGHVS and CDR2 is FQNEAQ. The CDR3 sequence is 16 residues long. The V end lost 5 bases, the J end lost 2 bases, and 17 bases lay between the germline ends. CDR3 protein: CASSKELWGTTDTQYF. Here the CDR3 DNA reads TGTGCCAGCAGCAAAGAGTTGTGGGGCACCACAGATACGCAGTATTTT.

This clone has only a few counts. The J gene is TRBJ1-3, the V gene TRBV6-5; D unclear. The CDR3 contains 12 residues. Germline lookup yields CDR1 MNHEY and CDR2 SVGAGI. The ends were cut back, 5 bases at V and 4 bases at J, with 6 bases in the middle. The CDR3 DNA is TGTGCCAGCAGTACTGGGGGAAACACCATATATTTT. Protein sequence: CASSTGGNTIYF.

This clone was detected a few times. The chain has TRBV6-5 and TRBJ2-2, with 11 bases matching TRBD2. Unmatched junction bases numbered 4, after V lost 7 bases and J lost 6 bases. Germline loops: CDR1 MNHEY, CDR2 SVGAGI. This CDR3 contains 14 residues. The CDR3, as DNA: TGTGCCAGCATGGGGACTAGCGGAGCCGGGGAGCTGTTTTTT. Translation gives CASMGTSGAGELFF.

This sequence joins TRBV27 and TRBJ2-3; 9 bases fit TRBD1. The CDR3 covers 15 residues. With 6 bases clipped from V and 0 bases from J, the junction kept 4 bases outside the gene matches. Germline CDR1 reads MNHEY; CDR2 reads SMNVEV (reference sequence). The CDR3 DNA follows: TGTGCCAGCAGGGACAGGGGATCTAGCACAGATACGCAGTATTTT. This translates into CASRDRGSSTDTQYF.

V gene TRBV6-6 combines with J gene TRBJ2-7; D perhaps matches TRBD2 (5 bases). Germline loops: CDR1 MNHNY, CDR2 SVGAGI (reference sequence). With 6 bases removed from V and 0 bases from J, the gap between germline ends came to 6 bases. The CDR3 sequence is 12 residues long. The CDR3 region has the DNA TGTGCCAGCAGGGACTCCTCCTACGAGCAGTACGTC. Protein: CASRDSSYEQYV.